This T cell receptor beta chain was sequenced for a study of OX40 agonist ivuxolimab in advanced cancers. Across the study: An anti-OX40 (CD134) antibody with agonistic activity, ivuxolimab, was administered to patients.

Measured with immunoSEQ multiplex PCR; TCRdb has only the in-frame clones, and not every one. This sample has 68,000 or so clones, with around 86% found just once. Study results and caveats: The authors also found low normalized T-cell clonal expansion in some nonresponders. Researchers report that CD8+ T cells had, on average, more expanded clones than CD4+. Circulating CD4+ and CD8+ T cells showed clonal expansion by week 6 at 0.1 to 3.0 mg/kg.

With regard to this clone: Its specificity is not known. The sample holds other DNA sequences that translate to the same CDR3.

The ends were cut back, 5 bases at V and 2 bases at J, with 9 bases in the middle. The CDR3 runs 13 residues. CDR1 and CDR2 from the germline V gene are SGHNT and YENEEA. The material was CD4+ or CD8+ T cells sorted from blood, obtained in a trial of the OX40 agonist ivuxolimab. This receptor was taken from an adult with an advanced solid tumor such as melanoma, head and neck, liver or kidney cancer. The chain has TRBV11-3 and TRBJ2-5, with D possibly being TRBD2 (6 bases). Here the CDR3 reads CASSRDLQETQYF. Written as DNA, the CDR3 is TGTGCCAGCAGCCGGGACTTGCAAGAGACCCAGTACTTC.